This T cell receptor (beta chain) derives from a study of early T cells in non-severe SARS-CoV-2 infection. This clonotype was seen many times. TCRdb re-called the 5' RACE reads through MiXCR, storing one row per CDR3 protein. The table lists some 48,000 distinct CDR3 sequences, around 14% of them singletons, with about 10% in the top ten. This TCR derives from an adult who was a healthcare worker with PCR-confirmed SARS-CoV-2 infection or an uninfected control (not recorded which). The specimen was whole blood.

CDR3: CASRPDRGNSYNEQFF. The CDR3 coding sequence is TGCGCCAGCAGGCCGGACAGGGGAAACTCCTACAATGAGCAGTTCTTC. This chain connects TRBV5-1 to TRBJ2-1, with 9 positions matching TRBD1. Trimming took 5 bases from V and 0 from J; bases not matched to a gene: 6. Germline V gene data show CDR1 as SGHRS and CDR2 as YFSETQ. The CDR3 sequence is 16 residues long.